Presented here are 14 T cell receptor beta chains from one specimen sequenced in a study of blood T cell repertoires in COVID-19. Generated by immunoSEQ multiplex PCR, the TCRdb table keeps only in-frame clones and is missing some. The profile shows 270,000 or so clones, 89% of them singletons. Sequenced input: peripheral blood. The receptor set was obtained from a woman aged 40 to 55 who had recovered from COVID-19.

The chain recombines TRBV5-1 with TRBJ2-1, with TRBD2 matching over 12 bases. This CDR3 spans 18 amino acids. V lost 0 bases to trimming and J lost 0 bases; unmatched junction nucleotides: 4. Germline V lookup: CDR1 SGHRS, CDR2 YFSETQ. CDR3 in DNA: TGCGCCAGCAGCTTGGGGACTAGCGGGACGAGCTCCTACAATGAGCAGTTCTTC. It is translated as CASSLGTSGTSSYNEQFF. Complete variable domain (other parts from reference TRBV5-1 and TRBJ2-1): KAGVTQTPRYLIKTRGQQVTLSCSPISGHRSVSWYQQTPGQGLQFLFEYFSETQRNKGNFPGRFSGRQFSNSRSEMNVSTLELGDSALYLCASSLGTSGTSSYNEQFFGPGTRLTVL.

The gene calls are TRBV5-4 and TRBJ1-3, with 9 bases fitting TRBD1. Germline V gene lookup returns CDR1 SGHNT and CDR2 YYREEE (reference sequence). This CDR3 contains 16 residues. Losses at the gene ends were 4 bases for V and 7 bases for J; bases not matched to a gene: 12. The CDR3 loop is CASSPPPGQGLNTIYF. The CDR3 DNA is TGTGCCAGCAGCCCACCCCCGGGACAGGGTCTCAACACCATATATTTT.

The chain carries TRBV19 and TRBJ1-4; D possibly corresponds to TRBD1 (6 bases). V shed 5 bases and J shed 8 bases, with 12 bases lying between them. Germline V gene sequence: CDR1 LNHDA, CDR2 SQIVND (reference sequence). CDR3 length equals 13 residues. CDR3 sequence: CASSQRDTEKLFF. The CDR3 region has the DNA TGTGCCAGTAGTCAAAGGGACACCGAAAAACTGTTTTTT.

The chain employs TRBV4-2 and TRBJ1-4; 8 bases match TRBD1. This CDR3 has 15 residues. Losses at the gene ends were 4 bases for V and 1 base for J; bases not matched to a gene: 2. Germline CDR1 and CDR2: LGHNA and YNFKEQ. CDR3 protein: CASSPGTGTNEKLFF. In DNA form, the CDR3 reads TGTGCCAGCAGCCCCGGGACAGGAACTAATGAAAAACTGTTTTTT.

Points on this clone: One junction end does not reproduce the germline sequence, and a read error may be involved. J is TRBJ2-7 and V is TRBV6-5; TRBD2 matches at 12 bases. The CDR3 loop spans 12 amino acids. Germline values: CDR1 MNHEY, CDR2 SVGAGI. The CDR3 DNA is TGTGCCAGCAAAGGGACTAGCGGGTTGAGTATCTTC. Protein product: CASKGTSGLSIF.

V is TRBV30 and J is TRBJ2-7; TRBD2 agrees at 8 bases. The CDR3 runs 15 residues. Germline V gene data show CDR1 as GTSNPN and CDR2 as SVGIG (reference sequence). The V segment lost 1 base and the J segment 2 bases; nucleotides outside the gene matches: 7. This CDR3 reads CAWSDRRGAPYEQYF. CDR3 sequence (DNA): TGTGCCTGGAGTGACCGGCGGGGGGCCCCCTACGAGCAGTACTTC.

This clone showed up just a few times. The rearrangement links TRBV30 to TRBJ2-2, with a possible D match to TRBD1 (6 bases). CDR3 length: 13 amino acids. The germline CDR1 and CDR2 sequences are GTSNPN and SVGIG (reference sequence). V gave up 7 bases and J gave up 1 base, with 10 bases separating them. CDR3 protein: CASDRQNTGELFF. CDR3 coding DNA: TGTGCCTCGGACAGACAGAACACCGGGGAGCTGTTTTTT.

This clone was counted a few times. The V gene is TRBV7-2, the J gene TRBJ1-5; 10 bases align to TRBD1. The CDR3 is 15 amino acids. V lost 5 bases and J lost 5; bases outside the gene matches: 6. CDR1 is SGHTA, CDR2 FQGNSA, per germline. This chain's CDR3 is CASSPRQGADQPQHF. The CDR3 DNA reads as TGTGCCAGCAGCCCTCGACAGGGGGCCGATCAGCCCCAGCATTTT.

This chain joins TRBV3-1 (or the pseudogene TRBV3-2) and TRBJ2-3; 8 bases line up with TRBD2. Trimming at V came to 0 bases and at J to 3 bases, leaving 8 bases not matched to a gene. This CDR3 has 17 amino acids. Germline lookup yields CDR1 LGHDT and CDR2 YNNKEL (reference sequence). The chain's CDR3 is CASSQDWASGPTDTQYF. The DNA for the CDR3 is TGTGCCAGCAGCCAAGATTGGGCTAGCGGGCCGACAGATACGCAGTATTTT.

The CDR3: CASRATGTLKNYEQFF. The CDR3 region has the DNA TGTGCCAGCAGAGCAACCGGGACACTAAAGAACTATGAGCAGTTCTTC. The gene calls are TRBV27 and TRBJ2-1, with a possible D match to TRBD1 (6 bases). The CDR3 runs to 16 residues. Germline-derived CDR1 and CDR2 are MNHEY and SMNVEV (reference sequence). Trimming shortened V by 6 bases and J by 8 bases, and 23 bases separated the two germline ends.

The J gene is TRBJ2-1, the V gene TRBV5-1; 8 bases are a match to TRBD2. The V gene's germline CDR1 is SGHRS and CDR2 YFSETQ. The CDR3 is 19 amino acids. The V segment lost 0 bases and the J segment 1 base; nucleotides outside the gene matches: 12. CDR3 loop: CASSLVYVSGRGSYNEQFF. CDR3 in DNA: TGCGCCAGCAGCTTGGTCTATGTAAGCGGGAGAGGTTCCTACAATGAGCAGTTCTTC.

The CDR3 protein is CASTKGRVPLATNEKLFF. DNA of the CDR3: TGTGCCAGTACGAAGGGCAGGGTTCCCCTCGCAACTAATGAAAAACTGTTTTTT. This sequence joins TRBV19 and TRBJ1-4; a weak D match, TRBD1 (5 bases). Germline values: CDR1 LNHDA, CDR2 SQIVND (reference sequence). There are 18 residues in the CDR3. Trimming stripped 7 bases from V and 0 bases from J, with 21 bases between.

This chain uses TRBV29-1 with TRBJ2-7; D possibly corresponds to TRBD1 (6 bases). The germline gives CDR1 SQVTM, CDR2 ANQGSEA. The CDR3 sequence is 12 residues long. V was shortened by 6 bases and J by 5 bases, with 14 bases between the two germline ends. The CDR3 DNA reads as TGCAGCGTGACGACAGGAGGAAACGAGCAGTACTTC. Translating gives CSVTTGGNEQYF.

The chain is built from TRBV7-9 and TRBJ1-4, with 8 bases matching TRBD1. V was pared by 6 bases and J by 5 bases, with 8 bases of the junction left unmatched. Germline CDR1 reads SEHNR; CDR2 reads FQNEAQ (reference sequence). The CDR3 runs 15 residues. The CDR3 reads CASSLGQATNEKLFF. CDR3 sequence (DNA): TGTGCCAGCAGTTTGGGACAGGCCACCAATGAAAAACTGTTTTTT.